This entry lists 24 T cell receptor beta chains sequenced from one sample in a study of T cells after posttransplantation cyclophosphamide. TCRdb's copy holds only in-frame clones and misses some; the assay was immunoSEQ multiplex PCR. Of approximately 3,000 clones listed, around three fifths are singletons. The sequencing sample was made of memory CD8+ T cells sorted from blood. The receptors derive from a woman aged 25 to 39 in good health and a related stem cell transplant donor.

The chain carries TRBV28 and TRBJ1-2; D possibly corresponds to TRBD1 (6 bases). Per the germline V gene, CDR1 is MDHEN and CDR2 is SYDVKM. The CDR3 is made up of 14 amino acids. V was shortened by 1 base and J by 6 bases, with 12 bases between the two germline ends. CDR3 loop: CASSLLGGVDGYTF. The CDR3 nucleotides read TGTGCCAGCAGTTTATTAGGGGGGGTCGATGGCTACACCTTC.

The chain combines TRBV7-9 with TRBJ2-1; weak D call: TRBD1 (6 bases). The CDR3 consists of 14 residues. CDR1 is SEHNR and CDR2 is FQNEAQ in the germline V gene (reference sequence). V lost 0 bases to trimming and J lost 4 bases, with 7 bases between them. CDR3 sequence: CASSLAGTYNEQFF. CDR3 coding DNA: TGTGCCAGCAGCTTAGCAGGGACATACAATGAGCAGTTCTTC.

V is TRBV5-6 and J is TRBJ1-2, with D unresolved. CDR3 length: 13 amino acids. Germline-derived CDR1 and CDR2 are SGHDT and YYEEEE. The V gene lost 4 bases and the J gene lost 2 bases, with 9 bases spanning the gap. CDR3 loop: CASSREGNYGYTF. The DNA for the CDR3 is TGTGCCAGCAGCCGGGAGGGAAACTATGGCTACACCTTC.

This clone was observed a handful of times. J is TRBJ2-3 and V is TRBV7-9, with 7 positions matching TRBD1. Germline V gives CDR1 SEHNR, CDR2 FQNEAQ (reference sequence). V lost 2 bases to trimming and J lost 0 bases; unmatched junction nucleotides: 11. The CDR3 loop spans 18 amino acids. CDR3 sequence (DNA): TGTGCCAGCAGCTTACCCCGGACAGGCATTTCTAGCACAGATACGCAGTATTTT. This encodes CASSLPRTGISSTDTQYF. The full variable domain, its missing parts supplied by reference TRBV7-9 and TRBJ2-3, is DTGVSQNPRHKITKRGQNVTFRCDPISEHNRLYWYRQTLGQGPEFLTYFQNEAQLEKSRLLSDRFSAERPKGSFSTLEIQRTEQGDSAMYLCASSLPRTGISSTDTQYFGPGTRLTVL.

This clone showed up just a few times. The CDR3 region is CASSVRDSSSYEQYF. DNA of the CDR3: TGTGCCAGCAGCGTCCGGGACTCCAGCTCCTACGAGCAGTACTTC. The rearrangement joins TRBV6-1 to TRBJ2-7; possibly TRBD2 for D (6 bases). Germline CDR1 is MNHNS and CDR2 is SASEGT. Between the trimmed V and J ends, which lost 6 bases and 0 bases, there was a span of 15 bases. CDR3 length equals 15 residues.

The chain uses TRBV9 and TRBJ2-7; the D is unclear. CDR1 is SGDLS, CDR2 YYNGEE, per germline. The CDR3 is 15 amino acids. Trimming removed 0 bases from V and 0 bases from J, with 10 bases in between. The CDR3 DNA reads TGTGCCAGCAGCGTAGGGCAGGCCGTCTCCTACGAGCAGTACTTC. Its protein product is CASSVGQAVSYEQYF.

This chain connects TRBV6-4 to TRBJ2-1; perhaps TRBD1 as D (6 bases). Trimming cost V 3 bases and J 8 bases, with 14 bases left between them. The CDR3 runs 14 residues. Looked up from germline, CDR1 is MRHNA and CDR2 is SNTAGT. Here the CDR3 reads CASSEGAGGDEQFF. Here the CDR3 DNA reads TGTGCCAGCAGTGAGGGGGCCGGCGGCGATGAGCAGTTCTTC.

The sample holds a few counts of this clone. This sequence joins TRBV30 and TRBJ2-7, with a weak D call TRBD2 (6 bases). Trimming shortened V by 3 bases and J by 1 base, and 13 bases separated the two germline ends. The CDR3 totals 14 residues. Per germline, CDR1 GTSNPN and CDR2 SVGIG (reference sequence). Written as DNA, the CDR3 is TGTGCCTGGAGCCCCCTGGGGGGATCCTACGAGCAGTACTTC. Protein sequence: CAWSPLGGSYEQYF. The variable domain in full, with the rest retrieved from reference TRBV30 and TRBJ2-7, is SQTIHQWPATLVQPVGSPLSLECTVEGTSNPNLYWYRQAAGRGLQLLFYSVGIGQISSEVPQNLSASRPQDRQFILSSKKLLLSDSGFYLCAWSPLGGSYEQYFGPGTRLTVT.

CDR3 sequence reads: CASSLELATEAFF. The CDR3, as DNA: TGTGCCAGCAGCTTAGAGTTGGCAACTGAAGCTTTCTTT. The V gene is TRBV7-9, the J gene TRBJ1-1; D uncertain. This CDR3 has 13 residues. V was pared by 1 base and J by 5 bases, with 8 bases between. Per germline, CDR1 SEHNR and CDR2 FQNEAQ (reference sequence). Based on the CDR3 plus reference TRBV7-9 and TRBJ1-1, the full variable domain is DTGVSQNPRHKITKRGQNVTFRCDPISEHNRLYWYRQTLGQGPEFLTYFQNEAQLEKSRLLSDRFSAERPKGSFSTLEIQRTEQGDSAMYLCASSLELATEAFFGQGTRLTVV.

The CDR3 is CASSPGTSGGAGGTDTQYF. CDR3 nucleotide sequence: TGTGCCAGCTCACCCGGGACTAGCGGGGGGGCGGGAGGCACAGATACGCAGTATTTT. This chain links TRBV18 with TRBJ2-3; 16 positions match TRBD2. In germline, CDR1 is KGHSH, CDR2 LQKENI. The CDR3 has 19 amino acids. The V and J ends lost 3 bases and 1 base, in that order; junction bases with no gene match: 7. Supplemented by reference TRBV18 and TRBJ2-3, the full variable domain reads NAGVMQNPRHLVRRRGQEARLRCSPMKGHSHVYWYRQLPEEGLKFMVYLQKENIIDESGMPKERFSAEFPKEGPSILRIQQVVRGDSAAYFCASSPGTSGGAGGTDTQYFGPGTRLTVL.

This chain links TRBV10-3 with TRBJ1-2; 10 bases are a match to TRBD1. CDR1 and CDR2 (germline): ENHRY, SYGVKD. The CDR3 runs to 14 residues. After removal of 6 bases from V and 4 bases from J, the junction contained 5 bases not matched to a gene. CDR3 protein: CAIRDRGQSYGYTF. The CDR3 DNA is TGTGCCATCAGAGACAGGGGGCAGTCCTATGGCTACACCTTC.

The rearrangement joins TRBV6-4 to TRBJ2-3, with 9 positions matching TRBD2. The germline V gene encodes CDR1 MRHNA and CDR2 SNTAGT. The CDR3 has 16 amino acids. Trimming removed 0 bases from V and 6 bases from J; junction bases left unmatched: 7. In DNA, the CDR3 is TGTGCCAGCAGTGACTCGTCCCCTAGCGGGGCGGATACGCAGTATTTT. Amino acids: CASSDSSPSGADTQYF.

The CDR3, as DNA: TGTGCCAGCAGTAGGGACAGCCAAGAGACCCAGTACTTC. This translates into CASSRDSQETQYF. The chain couples TRBV6-1 to TRBJ2-5; 7 bases match TRBD1. The CDR3 extends over 13 amino acids. CDR1 is MNHNS, CDR2 SASEGT, per germline. V shed 5 bases, J shed 1 base, and the junction held 1 base outside the gene matches.

The V gene is TRBV6-6, the J gene TRBJ2-5, with 7 bases aligning to TRBD2. Germline V gene data show CDR1 as MNHNY and CDR2 as SVGAGI (reference sequence). The length of the CDR3 is 14 residues. Unmatched junction bases numbered 8, after V lost 5 bases and J lost 5 bases. The CDR3 sequence is CASSHGGYGETQYF. CDR3 nucleotide sequence: TGTGCCAGCAGTCACGGGGGGTACGGGGAGACCCAGTACTTC.

The V gene is TRBV12-5, the J gene TRBJ2-2; D is uncertain. V lost 7 bases to trimming and J lost 4 bases, with 7 bases between them. Looked up from germline, CDR1 is LGHNT and CDR2 is FRNRAP. CDR3 size: 12 residues. The CDR3 reads CASAYGTGELFF. The CDR3 DNA follows: TGTGCTAGTGCCTACGGCACCGGGGAGCTGTTTTTT.

This clone was seen just once. The V gene is TRBV5-4, the J gene TRBJ1-2; no reliable D call. This CDR3 comprises 15 residues. Trimming removed 3 bases at V and 2 bases at J, with 14 bases between. The germline CDR1 and CDR2 sequences are SGHNT and YYREEE (reference sequence). CDR3 protein: CASSSNRVLNYGYTF. In DNA form, the CDR3 reads TGTGCCAGCAGCTCGAACAGAGTCTTAAACTATGGCTACACCTTC.

The V call is TRBV14, the J call TRBJ2-1, with 7 bases lining up with TRBD1. V lost 3 bases to trimming and J lost 0 bases; unmatched junction nucleotides: 5. Germline values: CDR1 SGHDN, CDR2 FVKESK. This CDR3 has 16 residues. CDR3 region: CASSQLGGLSYNEQFF. The DNA of the CDR3 is TGTGCCAGCAGCCAGTTAGGGGGCCTCTCCTACAATGAGCAGTTCTTC.

This sequence joins TRBV29-1 and TRBJ1-6; 8 positions match TRBD1. With 5 bases clipped from V and 6 bases from J, the junction kept 3 bases outside the gene matches. The germline CDR1 and CDR2 sequences are SQVTM and ANQGSEA. There are 13 residues in the CDR3. Here the CDR3 reads CSVSDRGNSPLHF. CDR3 nucleotide sequence: TGCAGCGTTTCAGACAGGGGTAATTCACCCCTCCACTTT.

This clone was counted only a few times. V is TRBV13 and J is TRBJ1-4, with TRBD1 as a possible D gene (6 bases). The CDR3 totals 14 residues. V was cut by 5 bases and J by 8 bases, with 15 bases left in between. Germline CDR1 and CDR2: PRHDT and FYEKMQ (reference sequence). This CDR3 is CASSRTDSDEKLFF. Here the CDR3 DNA reads TGTGCCAGCAGCCGGACAGACTCTGACGAAAAACTGTTTTTT.

This clone was detected a few times. The V and J genes are TRBV7-2 and TRBJ2-1; tentatively, D is TRBD1 (8 bases). Germline V gene sequence: CDR1 SGHTA, CDR2 FQGNSA. V lost 2 bases and J lost 6, with 11 bases in between. This CDR3 has 14 amino acids. The CDR3 loop is CASSLTGGANEQFF. CDR3 nucleotide sequence: TGTGCCAGCAGCTTAACAGGGGGGGCCAATGAGCAGTTCTTC. Using reference TRBV7-2 and TRBJ2-1 for the parts outside the CDR3, the full variable domain is GAGVSQSPSNKVTEKGKDVELRCDPISGHTALYWYRQSLGQGLEFLIYFQGNSAPDKSGLPSDRFSAERTGGSVSTLTIQRTQQEDSAVYLCASSLTGGANEQFFGPGTRLTVL.

The gene calls are TRBV10-2 and TRBJ2-7, with 11 bases fitting TRBD2. Germline V gene lookup returns CDR1 WSHSY and CDR2 SAAADI. The V gene end was trimmed by 3 bases and the J gene end by 3 bases; junction bases not matched to a gene: 10. This CDR3 contains 17 residues. CDR3 coding DNA: TGCGCCAGCAGTGATCCTAGCGGGGGGCATCCCCTCTACGAGCAGTACTTC. Encoded protein: CASSDPSGGHPLYEQYF.

This clone was observed a few times. The chain joins TRBV2 to TRBJ1-5; TRBD1 is a possible D gene (6 bases). V shed 6 bases and J shed 0 bases, with 9 bases lying between them. Germline CDR1 and CDR2: SNHLY and FYNNEI. The length of the CDR3 is 14 residues. The DNA for the CDR3 is TGTGCCAGCAGGGACAGTCATAGCAATCAGCCCCAGCATTTT. Its translation: CASRDSHSNQPQHF. The full variable domain, rest sourced from reference TRBV2 and TRBJ1-5, is EPEVTQTPSHQVTQMGQEVILRCVPISNHLYFYWYRQILGQKVEFLVSFYNNEISEKSEIFDDQFSVERPDGSNFTLKIRSTKLEDSAMYFCASRDSHSNQPQHFGDGTRLSIL.

The chain recombines TRBV9 with TRBJ2-2; TRBD1 matches at 9 bases. CDR3 length: 14 residues. Per the germline V gene, CDR1 is SGDLS and CDR2 is YYNGEE. After removal of 5 bases from V and 2 bases from J, the junction contained 1 base not matched to a gene. The CDR3: CASRGQGNTGELFF. In DNA, the CDR3 is TGTGCCAGCAGGGGACAGGGTAACACCGGGGAGCTGTTTTTT.

This clone was observed a few times. V gene TRBV13 combines with J gene TRBJ2-1, with a weak D call TRBD2 (6 bases). The V and J ends lost 1 base and 8 bases respectively, with 18 bases between them. CDR1 PRHDT and CDR2 FYEKMQ come from the germline V gene (reference sequence). The CDR3 has 16 residues. The CDR3 nucleotides read TGTGCCAGCAGCTTAGTCTCGGACGGCGGGGTGTATGAGCAGTTCTTC. It encodes CASSLVSDGGVYEQFF.